This entry features one TCR beta chain sequence. The antigen remains unidentified. These data originate in a study of vaccination and CD4 T cells after COVID-19. Treatment noted: approximately nine-day PBMC culture with coronavirus spike peptide pools or control peptides (ViraFEST assay). Germline CDR1 reads MNHNS; CDR2 reads SASEGT. The CDR3 length is 15 residues. V lost 7 bases and J lost 0, with 15 bases in between. Oncomine TCR Beta short-read sequencing was applied to DNA from cultured CD4+ T cells. TCRdb reanalysed the PCR reads using MiXCR and keeps one entry per CDR3 protein. This sample carries about 21,000 distinct CDR3 sequences, about 45% of them seen once, and the ten largest clones take approximately 15%.

This rearrangement joins TRBV6-1 to TRBJ1-2, with D perhaps TRBD1 (5 bases). The sequence derives from a human donor with COVID-19. Sequenced material: cultured CD4+ T cells from blood. The CDR3 coding sequence is TGTGCCAGCACCAGAGGCGGGGGGTCTAACTATGGCTACACCTTC. It translates to CASTRGGGSNYGYTF.